This record covers a single TCR beta chain. The antigen is not known. These data are taken from a study of Tregs in tolerant kidney transplant recipients. Study findings and constraints: Some patients' samples used different primers over time, so nucleotide sequences weren't comparable. Antigen-driven expansion was suggested because donor-specific Tregs expanded more than all Tregs in tolerant patients. Activated donor B cell expansion appeared to reveal the most relevant donor-specific TCRbeta repertoire.

Clones were read by immunoSEQ multiplex PCR, and TCRdb kept only the in-frame ones, dropping some. Altogether about 81,000 clones are present, 91% being singletons, with the ten largest covering roughly 1.4%. Recipients received nonmyeloablative bone marrow transplants from related graft donors, with transient mixed chimerism. Thawed PBMCs were FACS-sorted into unstimulated CD4+CD25+CD127- regulatory T cells, CD4+CD25- non-regulatory cells, CD4 and CD8 cells. The CDR3 contains 15 residues. Per germline, CDR1 MNHEY and CDR2 SVGAGI. J was trimmed by 10 bases and V by 0 bases; bases with no gene match: 9.

The chain employs TRBV6-5 and TRBJ2-1, with TRBD2 identical over 7 bases. The origin of this receptor is a human patient who received a combined kidney and bone marrow transplant. The graft donor may be the source of some T cells. The specimen comprised CD4+ T cells from blood (PBMCs), sampled 24 months after the transplant. The CDR3 loop is CASSYSRLAEKEQFF. CDR3 sequence (DNA): TGTGCCAGCAGTTACTCGAGGCTAGCGGAGAAAGAGCAGTTCTTC.